One and the same sample provided the 7 T cell receptor beta chains below, sequenced in a study of response to subunit inactivated influenza vaccine. TCRdb reanalysed the RT-PCR reads using MiXCR and keeps one entry per CDR3 protein. The sample records about 570,000 distinct CDR3 sequences, about an eighth being singletons. The sample in question was PBMCs from blood, obtained on the day of vaccination. The receptors here all came from a man aged 45-60 years who received an inactivated influenza vaccine.

V is TRBV2 and J is TRBJ2-3; 7 bases are shared with TRBD2. V was pared by 7 bases and J by 4 bases, with 8 bases of the junction left unmatched. Germline CDR1 and CDR2: SNHLY and FYNNEI. The CDR3 spans 14 residues. The CDR3 bases are TGTGCCAGCAACCTTGGGGGGGTTTCAGATACGCAGTATTTT. The encoded protein is CASNLGGVSDTQYF.

The V gene is TRBV4-3, the J gene TRBJ2-1, with D tentatively TRBD1 (6 bases). The CDR3 sequence is 17 residues long. Trimming stripped 0 bases from V and 3 bases from J, with 15 bases between. CDR1 and CDR2 (germline): LGHNA, YSLEER. The CDR3, as DNA: TGCGCCAGCAGCCAAGATTGGCCGGGACAATTCTACAATGAGCAGTTCTTC. This codes for CASSQDWPGQFYNEQFF.

The chain has TRBV5-1 and TRBJ2-1; D remains unclear. This CDR3 region has 12 residues. In germline, CDR1 is SGHRS, CDR2 YFSETQ. Trimming removed 0 bases at V and 13 bases at J, with 11 bases between. The CDR3 sequence is CASSLAGRDQFF. DNA of the CDR3: TGCGCCAGCAGCTTGGCTGGGCGCGATCAGTTCTTC. Combining the CDR3 with reference TRBV5-1 and TRBJ2-1 gives the whole variable domain KAGVTQTPRYLIKTRGQQVTLSCSPISGHRSVSWYQQTPGQGLQFLFEYFSETQRNKGNFPGRFSGRQFSNSRSEMNVSTLELGDSALYLCASSLAGRDQFFGPGTRLTVL.

This clonotype came up many times. J is TRBJ2-2 and V is TRBV20-1; perhaps D is TRBD1 or TRBD2 (5 bases each). With 6 bases removed from V and 3 bases from J, the gap between germline ends came to 14 bases. The CDR3 is made up of 14 amino acids. The germline gives CDR1 DFQATT, CDR2 SNEGSKA (reference sequence). CDR3 DNA: TGCAGTGCAATCCGGGACGGGTACACCGGGGAGCTGTTTTTT. As protein: CSAIRDGYTGELFF.

The sample holds a few counts of this clonotype. The DNA of the CDR3 is TGTGCCAGCAGTTTGGAACAAGGGCAGGGGGCCCAGTACTTC. Translation gives CASSLEQGQGAQYF. The chain carries TRBV12-3 or TRBV12-4 and TRBJ2-5; 7 bases are shared with TRBD1. The ends lost 3 bases at V and 9 bases at J; junction bases unmatched: 10. The CDR3 sequence is 14 residues long.

This clonotype was detected a few times. V and J are TRBV20-1 and TRBJ2-5; 9 bases align to TRBD2. With 6 bases clipped from V and 4 bases from J, the junction kept 6 bases outside the gene matches. CDR1 DFQATT and CDR2 SNEGSKA come from the germline V gene (reference sequence). The CDR3 runs 13 residues. The CDR3 coding sequence is TGCAGTGCCAACCGACTAGCGGCAGAGACCCAGTACTTC. It translates to CSANRLAAETQYF.

The chain employs TRBV5-1 and TRBJ1-1; 7 bases match TRBD1. The CDR3 totals 12 residues. The trim removed 3 bases at V and 6 bases at J, leaving 2 bases unmatched. Germline V gene lookup returns CDR1 SGHRS and CDR2 YFSETQ. In DNA form, the CDR3 reads TGCGCCAGCAGCTCTGGACAGGCTGAAGCTTTCTTT. Translated: CASSSGQAEAFF.